This T cell receptor beta chain was sequenced for a study of T cell responses to AZD1222 COVID-19 vaccine. General study findings and limits: Unmutated variant regions reportedly attract nearly half of all spike-specific TCRs. Baseline serology detected seropositivity in only six AZD1222 recipients. CD4 TCRs associated with vaccination spanned spike, dominating at 160-218 and 743-854.

Second-dose intervals near 4 or 12 weeks were combined. The table came from immunoSEQ multiplex PCR; TCRdb's copy has only in-frame clones and leaves some out. The sample consists of over 75,000 clones, 75% to 90% of them appearing once. To note about this clone: Its specificity is not known.

V lost 8 bases, J lost 0 bases, and 11 bases lay in between. Germline V gives CDR1 MDHEN, CDR2 SYDVKM. CDR3 length: 14 amino acids. The rearrangement uses TRBV28 and TRBJ1-5; no firm D call. The starting material was peripheral blood, obtained 28 days after the second AZD1222 dose. The TCR comes from an adult who received the AZD1222 COVID-19 vaccine. The CDR3 protein is CASWSGNSNQPQHF. The CDR3 DNA sequence: TGTGCCAGCTGGTCGGGGAATAGCAATCAGCCCCAGCATTTT. The full variable domain, in which reference TRBV28 and TRBJ1-5 provide the parts outside the CDR3, is DVKVTQSSRYLVKRTGEKVFLECVQDMDHENMFWYRQDPGLGLRLIYFSYDVKMKEKGDIPEGYSVSREKKERFSLILESASTNQTSMYLCASWSGNSNQPQHFGDGTRLSIL.